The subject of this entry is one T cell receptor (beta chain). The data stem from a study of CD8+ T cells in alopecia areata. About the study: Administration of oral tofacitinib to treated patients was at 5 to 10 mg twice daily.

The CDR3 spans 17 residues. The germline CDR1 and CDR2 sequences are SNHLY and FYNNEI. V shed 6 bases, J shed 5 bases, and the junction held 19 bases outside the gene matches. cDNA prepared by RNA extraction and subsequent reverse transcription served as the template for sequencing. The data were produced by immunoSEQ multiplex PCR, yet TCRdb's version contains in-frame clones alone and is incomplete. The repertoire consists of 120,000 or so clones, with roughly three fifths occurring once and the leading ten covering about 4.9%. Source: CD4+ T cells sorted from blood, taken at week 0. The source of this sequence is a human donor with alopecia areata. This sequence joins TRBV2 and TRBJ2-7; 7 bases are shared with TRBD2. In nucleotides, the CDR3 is TGTGCCAGCAGACACCTAACTAGCGCTGGGGGGGTCCACGAGCAGTACTTC. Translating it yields CASRHLTSAGGVHEQYF.